A single sample gave rise to the 30 T cell receptor beta chains below, sequenced in a study of blood T cell repertoires in COVID-19. Profiled with immunoSEQ multiplex PCR; TCRdb holds only in-frame clones, not every one. The sample consists of a few hundred thousand clones, around 91% of them appearing once. Sequencing used PBMCs or T cells enriched from blood (not recorded which). Every receptor here comes from a woman aged 35 to 49 who had recovered from COVID-19.

This chain connects TRBV4-1 to TRBJ2-7, with TRBD2 matching 7 bases. Per the germline V gene, CDR1 is MGHRA and CDR2 is YSYEKL. The CDR3 totals 15 residues. The V segment lost 0 bases and the J segment 5 bases; nucleotides outside the gene matches: 7. The CDR3 nucleotides read TGCGCCAGCAGCCAAGAAGGAGCGGGATACGACGAGCAGTACTTC. Amino acids: CASSQEGAGYDEQYF.

This clone was seen only once. V gene TRBV20-1 combines with J gene TRBJ1-1, with D hard to call. Germline CDR1 reads DFQATT; CDR2 reads SNEGSKA (reference sequence). Trimming removed 3 bases at V and 6 bases at J, with 11 bases between. This CDR3 has 12 residues. This CDR3 is CSASPREAEAFF. The CDR3, as DNA: TGCAGTGCTAGTCCAAGGGAGGCTGAAGCTTTCTTT.

The CDR3 sequence is CASSFGTGNQETQYF. The CDR3 DNA reads TGTGCCAGCAGCTTTGGGACAGGGAACCAAGAGACCCAGTACTTC. The genes are TRBV11-2 and TRBJ2-5, with 9 bases matching TRBD1. The length of the CDR3 is 15 residues. The V gene end was trimmed by 3 bases and the J gene end by 0 bases; junction bases not matched to a gene: 2. The germline V gene has CDR1 SGHAT and CDR2 FQNNGV.

The chain employs TRBV29-1 and TRBJ2-1, with D tentatively TRBD2 (5 bases). The CDR3 runs 14 residues. V was trimmed by 4 bases and J by 1 base, leaving 11 bases between them. In germline, CDR1 is SQVTM, CDR2 ANQGSEA. The CDR3 nucleotides are TGCAGCGTTGCGGGAACGGTTTCCTACAATGAGCAGTTCTTC. This encodes CSVAGTVSYNEQFF.

V and J are TRBV7-6 and TRBJ2-1; 7 positions agree with TRBD2. J lost 3 bases, V lost 2 bases, and 4 bases had no gene match. Germline lookup yields CDR1 SGHVS and CDR2 FNYEAQ. The CDR3 is 15 amino acids. The CDR3 nucleotides are TGTGCCAGCAGCTTACAGTCTAGCGGCTACAATGAGCAGTTCTTC. Encoded protein: CASSLQSSGYNEQFF.

The chain has TRBV5-4 and TRBJ1-4, with 8 positions matching TRBD1. The CDR3 extends over 13 amino acids. With 3 bases clipped from V and 8 bases from J, the junction kept 3 bases outside the gene matches. The germline CDR1 and CDR2 sequences are SGHNT and YYREEE (reference sequence). CDR3 region: CASSSDRAEKLFF. CDR3 DNA sequence: TGTGCCAGCAGCTCGGACAGGGCGGAAAAACTGTTTTTT.

As to this clone: One end of the junction fails to match germline, which may point to a read error. V is TRBV5-6 and J is TRBJ2-7, with TRBD1 identical over 9 bases. In germline, CDR1 is SGHDT, CDR2 YYEEEE. The CDR3 runs 14 residues. The chain's CDR3 is CASSLGLTGGAFLF. The CDR3 coding sequence is TGTGCCAGCAGCTTGGGACTGACAGGGGGGGCATTCCTCTTC. Supplemented by reference TRBV5-6 and TRBJ2-7, the full variable domain reads DAGVTQSPTHLIKTRGQQVTLRCSPKSGHDTVSWYQQALGQGPQFIFQYYEEEERQRGNFPDRFSGHQFPNYSSELNVNALLLGDSALYLCASSLGLTGGAFLFGPGTRLTVT.

Concerning this clone: The same CDR3 is also encoded by other DNA sequences in this sample. The chain combines TRBV27 with TRBJ1-2; no firm D call. Between the trimmed V and J ends, which lost 2 bases and 8 bases, there was a span of 9 bases. This CDR3 has 12 residues. Germline CDR1 MNHEY, CDR2 SMNVEV (reference sequence). As DNA, the CDR3 is TGTGCCAGCAGTTTAGCCGGTTACGGCTACACCTTC. As protein: CASSLAGYGYTF.

This chain joins TRBV10-3 and TRBJ2-5; 9 nucleotides align to TRBD1. The CDR3 spans 14 residues. The germline CDR1 and CDR2 sequences are ENHRY and SYGVKD. Unmatched junction bases numbered 10, after V lost 7 bases and J lost 7 bases. The CDR3 protein is CAITGTGKGGTQYF. DNA of the CDR3: TGTGCCATCACCGGGACAGGGAAAGGCGGGACCCAGTACTTC.

The gene calls are TRBV25-1 and TRBJ2-3; D is perhaps TRBD1 (5 bases). V dropped 1 base and J dropped 2 bases, with 10 bases sitting between them. Germline V lookup: CDR1 MGHDK, CDR2 SYGVNS. The CDR3 extends over 15 amino acids. As DNA, the CDR3 is TGTGCCAGCAGTGAATTCCCAGGGTTCACAGATACGCAGTATTTT. It codes for CASSEFPGFTDTQYF.

The chain couples TRBV7-2 to TRBJ2-1; 8 bases align to TRBD2. Per germline, CDR1 SGHTA and CDR2 FQGNSA. CDR3 length equals 15 residues. V trimming: 4 bases; J trimming: 8 bases; junction bases outside the gene matches: 10. DNA for the CDR3: TGTGCCAGCAGCTGGCCGACGGGAGGGCCCTATGAGCAGTTCTTC. It yields the protein CASSWPTGGPYEQFF.

The chain recombines TRBV19 with TRBJ1-1; 9 bases are shared with TRBD1. The germline gives CDR1 LNHDA, CDR2 SQIVND (reference sequence). V was clipped by 3 bases and J by 6 bases; unmatched bases: 11. This CDR3 spans 16 amino acids. The CDR3: CASSIIDRGQGSEAFF. In nucleotides, the CDR3 is TGTGCCAGTAGTATTATCGACAGGGGACAGGGATCTGAAGCTTTCTTT.

The chain couples TRBV7-2 to TRBJ2-3; D perhaps matches TRBD1 (5 bases). The CDR3 has 13 residues. The V end lost 5 bases, the J end lost 8 bases, and 14 bases lay between the germline ends. Germline loops: CDR1 SGHTA, CDR2 FQGNSA. This CDR3 reads CASSGAPPGTQYF. The CDR3 DNA is TGTGCCAGCAGCGGGGCCCCACCGGGTACGCAGTATTTT.

The genes are TRBV5-1 and TRBJ1-1; weak D call: TRBD1 (5 bases). The CDR3 totals 16 residues. CDR1 and CDR2 from the germline V gene are SGHRS and YFSETQ. Trimming took 0 bases from V and 2 from J, leaving 14 bases between them. Here the CDR3 reads CASSLGGADVNTEAFF. For the CDR3, the DNA is TGCGCCAGCAGCTTGGGCGGGGCAGACGTTAACACTGAAGCTTTCTTT.

J is TRBJ2-7 and V is TRBV3-1 (or the pseudogene TRBV3-2); 8 nucleotides agree with TRBD2. The CDR3 sequence is 16 residues long. CDR1 and CDR2 (germline): LGHDT, YNNKEL (reference sequence). V lost 4 bases and J lost 5; bases outside the gene matches: 13. The CDR3 spells CASSPPGAGGSHEQYF. DNA of the CDR3: TGTGCCAGCAGCCCGCCGGGGGCGGGGGGAAGCCACGAGCAGTACTTC.

The CDR3 reads CASSGWTLNTGELFF. In nucleotides, the CDR3 is TGTGCCAGCAGTGGGTGGACACTGAACACCGGGGAGCTGTTTTTT. The rearrangement uses TRBV2 and TRBJ2-2; D may be TRBD1 (5 bases). Germline assignment: CDR1 SNHLY and CDR2 FYNNEI. The CDR3 is 15 amino acids. Trimming took off 4 bases at V and 1 base at J, with 10 bases between the two ends.

V and J are TRBV7-8 and TRBJ2-5, with 8 bases that match TRBD2. V was pared by 4 bases and J by 4 bases, with 2 bases of the junction left unmatched. Germline CDR1 and CDR2: SGHVS and FQNEAQ. This CDR3 has 13 amino acids. The CDR3 protein is CASSWAGGETQYF. DNA for the CDR3: TGTGCCAGCAGCTGGGCGGGGGGAGAGACCCAGTACTTC.

The chain has TRBV11-2 and TRBJ1-4; possibly TRBD1 for D (5 bases). This CDR3 is built from 14 residues. The germline V gene has CDR1 SGHAT and CDR2 FQNNGV. V was trimmed by 6 bases and J by 5 bases, leaving 13 bases between them. The CDR3 is CASRWGGGNEKLFF. The CDR3 nucleotides read TGTGCCAGCAGATGGGGGGGAGGAAATGAAAAACTGTTTTTT.

V usage is TRBV11-2 and J usage is TRBJ1-5; D is undetermined. The germline V gene has CDR1 SGHAT and CDR2 FQNNGV. The germline V and J ends were trimmed by 6 bases and 0 bases, with 6 bases remaining between them. This CDR3 region has 13 residues. CDR3 sequence reads: CASSLYSNQPQHF. The DNA of the CDR3 is TGTGCCAGCAGTCTTTATAGCAATCAGCCCCAGCATTTT. Full variable domain (remainder filled in from reference TRBV11-2 and TRBJ1-5): EAGVAQSPRYKIIEKRQSVAFWCNPISGHATLYWYQQILGQGPKLLIQFQNNGVVDDSQLPKDRFSAERLKGVDSTLKIQPAKLEDSAVYLCASSLYSNQPQHFGDGTRLSIL.

The CDR3 DNA follows: TGTGCCAGTACCGACAGGAATAACTATGGCTACACCTTC. Its translation is CASTDRNNYGYTF. V and J are TRBV19 and TRBJ1-2; TRBD1 might be the D (6 bases). Germline CDR1 reads LNHDA; CDR2 reads SQIVND (reference sequence). There are 13 residues in the CDR3. The V end was cut by 7 bases, the J end by 1 base, with 10 bases between.

The gene calls are TRBV19 and TRBJ2-1; possibly TRBD2 for D (7 bases). The V and J ends lost 1 base and 6 bases respectively, with 13 bases between them. Germline V CDR1 and CDR2: LNHDA, SQIVND (reference sequence). This CDR3 has 15 residues. The CDR3 loop reads CASSIGGAGANEQFF. The CDR3 DNA follows: TGTGCCAGTAGTATAGGAGGCGCGGGGGCCAATGAGCAGTTCTTC.

The chain links TRBV7-2 to TRBJ1-1; possibly TRBD1 for D (6 bases). CDR1 is SGHTA, CDR2 FQGNSA, per germline. The V and J ends lost 1 base and 12 bases respectively, with 21 bases between them. This CDR3 comprises 15 residues. CDR3 nucleotide sequence: TGTGCCAGCAGCTTAGGGGGGGGCAGCCGATATGGGTCTTTCTTT. It specifies CASSLGGGSRYGSFF.

V usage is TRBV15 and J usage is TRBJ1-4; possibly TRBD1 for D (6 bases). V lost 9 bases to trimming and J lost 3 bases, with 11 bases between them. CDR1 and CDR2 from the germline V gene are LNHNV and YYDKDF (reference sequence). This CDR3 comprises 13 residues. In nucleotides, the CDR3 is TGTGCCACAAGGGGGTCAGCTAATGAAAAACTGTTTTTT. It yields the protein CATRGSANEKLFF.

V gene TRBV3-1 (or the pseudogene TRBV3-2) combines with J gene TRBJ2-2; D not resolved. Trimming shortened V by 1 base and J by 0 bases, and 12 bases separated the two germline ends. Per the germline V gene, CDR1 is LGHDT and CDR2 is YNNKEL (reference sequence). The CDR3 totals 17 residues. The CDR3 is CASSQGKTASNTGELFF. The DNA of the CDR3 is TGTGCCAGCAGCCAAGGAAAGACTGCCTCGAACACCGGGGAGCTGTTTTTT.

This clone appeared a single time. The V call is TRBV5-6, the J call TRBJ1-2, with 10 bases that match TRBD1. Germline V gene lookup returns CDR1 SGHDT and CDR2 YYEEEE. With 0 bases clipped from V and 7 bases from J, the junction kept 9 bases outside the gene matches. This CDR3 comprises 16 residues. Here the CDR3 reads CASSLVFRDRGRGYTF. The CDR3 region has the DNA TGTGCCAGCAGCTTGGTTTTCAGGGACAGGGGACGTGGCTACACCTTC.

The V call is TRBV7-3, the J call TRBJ2-1; TRBD2 is a possible D gene (5 bases). V was cut by 5 bases and J by 4 bases, with 12 bases left in between. The CDR3 is 14 amino acids. CDR1 and CDR2 (germline): SGHTA, FQGTGA. The CDR3 region is CASSTSGGYNEQFF. In DNA form, the CDR3 reads TGTGCCAGCAGCACTAGTGGTGGGTACAATGAGCAGTTCTTC.

The chain employs TRBV6-1 and TRBJ1-2; D gene ambiguous. Germline lookup yields CDR1 MNHNS and CDR2 SASEGT. The CDR3 totals 16 residues. Trimming cost V 3 bases and J 4 bases, with 18 bases left between them. The CDR3 DNA sequence: TGTGCCAGCAGTGACGGAGGTCCGGGGTCTGGCTATGGCTACACCTTC. Its protein is CASSDGGPGSGYGYTF.

The chain uses TRBV9 and TRBJ1-4; TRBD1 matches at 9 bases. The CDR3 is 15 residues long. Trimming cost V 2 bases and J 7 bases; bases outside gene matches: 6. Per the germline V gene, CDR1 is SGDLS and CDR2 is YYNGEE. The CDR3 here is CASSVVPDRGEKLFF. Here the CDR3 DNA reads TGTGCCAGCAGCGTTGTCCCGGACAGGGGTGAAAAACTGTTTTTT.

This sequence joins TRBV24-1 and TRBJ2-3; 11 bases match TRBD2. Germline CDR1 KGHDR, CDR2 SFDVKD. The trim removed 4 bases at V and 2 bases at J, leaving 10 bases unmatched. The CDR3 loop spans 18 amino acids. The CDR3 is CATSDPTSGRPDTDTQYF. CDR3 nucleotides: TGTGCCACCAGTGACCCCACTAGCGGGAGACCGGACACAGATACGCAGTATTTT.

This clone was detected only once. The sample holds other DNA sequences that translate to the same CDR3. This rearrangement joins TRBV7-9 to TRBJ1-6; D possibly corresponds to TRBD1 (5 bases). V lost 1 base and J lost 7, with 11 bases in between. This CDR3 spans 15 amino acids. Germline V gives CDR1 SEHNR, CDR2 FQNEAQ (reference sequence). The CDR3 sequence is CASSLGWGPNSPLHF. The CDR3 bases are TGTGCCAGCAGCTTAGGCTGGGGCCCGAATTCACCCCTCCACTTT.